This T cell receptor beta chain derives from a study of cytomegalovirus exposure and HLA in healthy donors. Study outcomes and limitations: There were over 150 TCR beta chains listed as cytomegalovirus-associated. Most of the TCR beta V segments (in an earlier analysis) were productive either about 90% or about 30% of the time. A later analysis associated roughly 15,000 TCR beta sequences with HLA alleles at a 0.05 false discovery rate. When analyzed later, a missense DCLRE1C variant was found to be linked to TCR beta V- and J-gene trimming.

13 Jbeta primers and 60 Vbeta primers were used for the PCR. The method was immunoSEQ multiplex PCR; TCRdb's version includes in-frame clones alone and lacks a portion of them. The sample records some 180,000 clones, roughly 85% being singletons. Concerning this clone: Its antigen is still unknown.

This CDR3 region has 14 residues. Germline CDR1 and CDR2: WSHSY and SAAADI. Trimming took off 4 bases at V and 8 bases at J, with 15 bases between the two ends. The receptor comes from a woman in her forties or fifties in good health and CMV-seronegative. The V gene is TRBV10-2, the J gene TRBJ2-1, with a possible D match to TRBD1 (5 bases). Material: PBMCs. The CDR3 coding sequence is TGCGCCAGCAGTGCTTCGCACTTAGGGGATGAGCAGTTCTTC. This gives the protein CASSASHLGDEQFF.